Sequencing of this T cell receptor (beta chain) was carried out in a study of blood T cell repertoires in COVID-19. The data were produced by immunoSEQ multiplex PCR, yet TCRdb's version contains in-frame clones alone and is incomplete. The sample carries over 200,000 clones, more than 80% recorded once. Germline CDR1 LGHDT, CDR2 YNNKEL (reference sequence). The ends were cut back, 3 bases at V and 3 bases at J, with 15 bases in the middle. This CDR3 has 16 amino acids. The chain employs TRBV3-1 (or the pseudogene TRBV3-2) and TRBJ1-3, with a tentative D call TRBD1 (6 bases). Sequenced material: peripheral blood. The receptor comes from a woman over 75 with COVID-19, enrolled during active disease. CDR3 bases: TGTGCCAGCAGCCAGGACCCAGGGGCGGGTGGAAACACCATATATTTT. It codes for CASSQDPGAGGNTIYF.